The next 30 T cell receptor beta chains were all read from a single sample in a study of cytomegalovirus exposure and HLA in healthy donors (dated by TCRdb to 2017 to 2019). The method behind the library was the immunoSEQ multiplex PCR assay. A mixture of 60 forward primers for TCR Vbeta segments and 13 reverse primers for TCR Jbeta segments was used in the multiplex PCR. The immuneACCESS repertoire file appears here via TCRdb, limited to in-frame rearrangements. These files lack a portion of the clones; in checked studies, under half of the deficit traces to unresolved V genes, and the cause of the others is not known. The sample includes about 160,000 clones, with 75% to 90% observed a single time. About 2% of the sample goes to the ten largest clones. Source material: PBMCs. The receptors shown here come from a woman aged 18-29 years in good health and CMV-seronegative.

The chain recombines TRBV6-1 with TRBJ1-5; tentatively, D is TRBD1 (6 bases). Trimming shortened V by 5 bases and J by 3 bases, and 14 bases separated the two germline ends. The CDR3 totals 15 residues. The germline V gene encodes CDR1 MNHNS and CDR2 SASEGT. The CDR3 reads CASSNQGYSNQPQHF. Written as DNA, the CDR3 is TGTGCCAGCAGTAATCAGGGGTACTCCAATCAGCCCCAGCATTTT.

This clone was seen only a few times. This chain joins TRBV6-5 and TRBJ2-7; D is unclear. CDR3 length: 11 amino acids. V lost 8 bases and J lost 2, with 7 bases in between. Germline loops: CDR1 MNHEY, CDR2 SVGAGI. In nucleotides, the CDR3 is TGTGCCAGCTACTCCACCTACGAGCAGTACTTC. It is translated as CASYSTYEQYF.

The rearrangement joins TRBV19 to TRBJ1-2; 7 nucleotides agree with TRBD1. With V trimmed by 9 bases and J by 6 bases, 10 bases remained unmatched. CDR3 size: 13 residues. Germline V gene sequence: CDR1 LNHDA, CDR2 SQIVND (reference sequence). For the CDR3, the DNA is TGTGCCAGCAAGGGGACAGCTATACATGGCTACACCTTC. It codes for CASKGTAIHGYTF.

The V and J genes are TRBV5-1 and TRBJ1-1, with D maybe TRBD1 (6 bases). Trimming left V 2 bases short and J 2 bases short, with 7 bases between. The CDR3 is made up of 13 amino acids. The germline V gene encodes CDR1 SGHRS and CDR2 YFSETQ. The CDR3 nucleotides are TGCGCCAGCAGCTTACAGGGAAACACTGAAGCTTTCTTT. As protein: CASSLQGNTEAFF.

The chain couples TRBV6-1 to TRBJ2-5, with 10 bases identical to TRBD1. The last part of the DNA fits TRBJ2-7 better; the J call may be wrong. Germline V gene data show CDR1 as MNHNS and CDR2 as SASEGT. The CDR3 is 15 residues long. The CDR3 bases are TGTGCCAGCATCAGGGACAGGGGATTGCCCTACGAGCAGTACTTC. Protein product: CASIRDRGLPYEQYF.

The chain recombines TRBV19 with TRBJ1-2; D may be TRBD1 (6 bases). The CDR3 loop spans 17 amino acids. V gave up 6 bases and J gave up 1 base, with 21 bases separating them. Per the germline V gene, CDR1 is LNHDA and CDR2 is SQIVND (reference sequence). In DNA, the CDR3 is TGTGCCAGTAGCAGCCCTTCGGACAGCACCATTAACTATGGCTACACCTTC. This sequence encodes CASSSPSDSTINYGYTF.

This clone was recorded only once. Here the CDR3 DNA reads TGTGCCAGCAGCGGGACAGGGGGCGATCAGCCCCAGCATTTT. Its translation is CASSGTGGDQPQHF. This chain links TRBV27 with TRBJ1-5, with TRBD1 matching 12 bases. CDR1 and CDR2 (germline): MNHEY, SMNVEV (reference sequence). V trimming: 6 bases; J trimming: 5 bases; junction bases outside the gene matches: 2. This CDR3 is built from 14 residues.

The V call is TRBV2, the J call TRBJ2-6; D is perhaps TRBD1 (5 bases). V was trimmed by 3 bases and J by 0 bases, leaving 12 bases between them. The germline gives CDR1 SNHLY, CDR2 FYNNEI. The CDR3 sequence is 17 residues long. CDR3 amino acids: CASSEGQANSGANVLTF. Here the CDR3 DNA reads TGTGCCAGCAGTGAGGGGCAGGCCAACTCTGGGGCCAACGTCCTGACTTTC.

This sequence joins TRBV19 and TRBJ1-1; 8 nucleotides agree with TRBD1. V gave up 11 bases and J gave up 5 bases; unmatched junction bases: 10. Germline CDR1 reads LNHDA; CDR2 reads SQIVND (reference sequence). This CDR3 is 13 amino acids long. CDR3 DNA: TGTGCCTGCACCTCAGGGGGCTCGACTGAAGCTTTCTTT. Its translation is CACTSGGSTEAFF.

The gene calls are TRBV7-7 and TRBJ1-1; D is ambiguous. V lost 6 bases to trimming and J lost 3 bases, with 5 bases between them. The germline CDR1 and CDR2 sequences are SSHAT and FNYEAQ (reference sequence). CDR3 length: 11 amino acids. The CDR3 sequence: CASSEDTEAFF. CDR3 nucleotide sequence: TGTGCCAGCAGTGAGGACACTGAAGCTTTCTTT.

This clone was detected once. The rearrangement joins TRBV29-1 to TRBJ2-5; 8 positions match TRBD2. The CDR3 consists of 13 residues. V was clipped by 4 bases and J by 7 bases; unmatched bases: 8. The germline gives CDR1 SQVTM, CDR2 ANQGSEA. This chain's CDR3 is CSVGSASGPTQYF. The CDR3 coding sequence is TGCAGCGTTGGTTCGGCTAGCGGGCCGACCCAGTACTTC. The complete variable domain, with remaining parts taken from reference TRBV29-1 and TRBJ2-5, reads SAVISQKPSRDICQRGTSLTIQCQVDSQVTMMFWYRQQPGQSLTLIATANQGSEATYESGFVIDKFPISRPNLTFSTLTVSNMSPEDSSIYLCSVGSASGPTQYFGPGTRLLVL.

This chain joins TRBV7-9 and TRBJ1-5; D remains ambiguous. Germline loops: CDR1 SEHNR, CDR2 FQNEAQ (reference sequence). The CDR3 covers 12 residues. The ends were cut back, 5 bases at V and 5 bases at J, with 7 bases in the middle. The CDR3 DNA sequence: TGTGCCAGCAGCCCCTTATATCAGCCCCAGCATTTT. It yields the protein CASSPLYQPQHF.

The genes are TRBV5-1 and TRBJ2-3; 11 bases align to TRBD2. This CDR3 has 16 amino acids. The J segment lost 8 bases and the V segment lost 3 bases, leaving 11 bases of the junction unmatched. From germline, CDR1 is SGHRS and CDR2 YFSETQ. The CDR3 bases are TGCGCCAGCAGCTCATCGACTAGCGGGACGGACGTTACGCAGTATTTT. The encoded protein is CASSSSTSGTDVTQYF.

The rearrangement uses TRBV28 and TRBJ1-5; D not certain. The CDR3 has 14 residues. V lost 5 bases and J 3 bases, leaving 11 bases between the germline ends. In germline, CDR1 is MDHEN, CDR2 SYDVKM. The CDR3 DNA is TGTGCCAGCAGTCCGTCGAGGATCAATCAGCCCCAGCATTTT. This sequence encodes CASSPSRINQPQHF.

J is TRBJ2-7 and V is TRBV10-3; a weak D match, TRBD2 (6 bases). Trimming shortened V by 4 bases and J by 3 bases, and 13 bases separated the two germline ends. The germline V gene encodes CDR1 ENHRY and CDR2 SYGVKD. CDR3 length: 14 residues. The CDR3 DNA reads TGTGCCATCAGTGGGGGCCGGGACTTCTACGAGCAGTACTTC. Translating gives CAISGGRDFYEQYF.

The CDR3 is CASSLPGQGSSYEQYF. The CDR3 DNA is TGTGCCAGCAGCTTACCAGGACAGGGTAGCTCCTACGAGCAGTACTTC. The V gene is TRBV11-3, the J gene TRBJ2-7, with 8 nucleotides matching TRBD1. V lost 2 bases, J lost 0 bases, and 6 bases stayed unmatched. Germline V CDR1 and CDR2: SGHNT, YENEEA. The CDR3 covers 16 residues.

The V call is TRBV6-5, the J call TRBJ1-1, with D maybe TRBD1 (6 bases). Trimming took off 4 bases at V and 1 base at J, with 10 bases between the two ends. Germline V CDR1 and CDR2: MNHEY, SVGAGI. The CDR3 runs to 14 residues. The CDR3 here is CASSSPGQNTEAFF. CDR3 nucleotide sequence: TGTGCCAGCAGTTCTCCGGGACAGAACACTGAAGCTTTCTTT.

This clone showed up just a few times. CDR3 sequence: CASSPISARSSYEQYF. CDR3 sequence (DNA): TGTGCCAGCAGCCCAATAAGCGCTAGGAGCTCCTACGAGCAGTACTTC. V usage is TRBV4-2 and J usage is TRBJ2-7; D not certain. CDR3 length: 16 amino acids. V lost 4 bases and J lost 0, with 16 bases in between. The germline V gene encodes CDR1 LGHNA and CDR2 YNFKEQ.

J is TRBJ2-7 and V is TRBV9; TRBD1 matches 9 bases. The germline V gene has CDR1 SGDLS and CDR2 YYNGEE. This CDR3 contains 15 residues. Trimming removed 1 base from V and 5 bases from J; junction bases left unmatched: 7. The CDR3 nucleotides are TGTGCCAGCAGCGTACTAGGGACAGGGCGGGACGAGCAGTACTTC. As protein: CASSVLGTGRDEQYF.

Only a few counts were recorded for this clone. The junction departs from the called germline gene at one end, perhaps through a read error. The chain couples TRBV7-9 to TRBJ2-7; 13 bases map to TRBD2. CDR3 length equals 16 residues. Germline values: CDR1 SEHNR, CDR2 FQNEAQ (reference sequence). CDR3 region: CSSSLLAGGPSREQYF. CDR3 DNA sequence: TGTTCCAGCAGCTTACTAGCGGGAGGGCCTTCGCGCGAGCAGTACTTC.

The chain has TRBV27 and TRBJ1-5, with D unresolved. The CDR3 consists of 16 residues. From germline, CDR1 is MNHEY and CDR2 SMNVEV (reference sequence). The ends were cut back, 2 bases at V and 3 bases at J, with 14 bases in the middle. The CDR3 loop is CASSLEGPKYNQPQHF. CDR3 sequence (DNA): TGTGCCAGCAGTTTAGAGGGTCCCAAGTACAATCAGCCCCAGCATTTT.

The chain links TRBV19 to TRBJ2-2, with TRBD1 identical over 7 bases. Germline V gene sequence: CDR1 LNHDA, CDR2 SQIVND (reference sequence). The trim removed 8 bases at V and 1 base at J, leaving 4 bases unmatched. This CDR3 has 14 residues. In DNA form, the CDR3 reads TGTGCCAGTTCCAGGACAGGGAACACCGGGGAGCTGTTTTTT. Amino acids: CASSRTGNTGELFF.

The chain links TRBV2 to TRBJ2-5; D is perhaps TRBD2 (6 bases). Germline values: CDR1 SNHLY, CDR2 FYNNEI. Trimming left V 8 bases short and J 7 bases short, with 17 bases between. This CDR3 is built from 13 residues. The CDR3 nucleotides read TGTGCCAGCTTAATACAGGCGCGGGGGACCCAGTACTTC. Protein product: CASLIQARGTQYF. Full variable domain (remainder filled in from reference TRBV2 and TRBJ2-5): EPEVTQTPSHQVTQMGQEVILRCVPISNHLYFYWYRQILGQKVEFLVSFYNNEISEKSEIFDDQFSVERPDGSNFTLKIRSTKLEDSAMYFCASLIQARGTQYFGPGTRLLVL.

This sequence joins TRBV9 and TRBJ2-1; 7 positions match TRBD2. Germline V gene sequence: CDR1 SGDLS, CDR2 YYNGEE. The CDR3 runs 13 residues. V gave up 2 bases and J gave up 10 bases; unmatched junction bases: 6. CDR3 in DNA: TGTGCCAGCAGCGTTGGGTGGGGAGGGGAGCAGTTCTTC. Its translation: CASSVGWGGEQFF.

This chain connects TRBV19 to TRBJ2-1; TRBD2 matches 14 bases. CDR1 and CDR2 from the germline V gene are LNHDA and SQIVND (reference sequence). After removal of 4 bases from V and 6 bases from J, the junction contained 14 bases not matched to a gene. The CDR3 runs 19 residues. The CDR3 bases are TGTGCCAGTAGTACAGAACCGGGACTAGCGGGAGAAGGAGTCAATGAGCAGTTCTTC. As protein: CASSTEPGLAGEGVNEQFF.

This clone appeared a single time. The chain employs TRBV5-1 and TRBJ1-4; D possibly corresponds to TRBD1 (5 bases). V was pared by 4 bases and J by 2 bases, with 15 bases between. The CDR3 is 16 residues long. The germline CDR1 and CDR2 sequences are SGHRS and YFSETQ. The CDR3 is CASSRGTGKTNEKLFF. The CDR3 DNA follows: TGCGCCAGCAGCCGGGGGACGGGGAAGACTAATGAAAAACTGTTTTTT.

The rearrangement links TRBV15 to TRBJ2-3, with TRBD1 matching over 7 bases. The germline V gene encodes CDR1 LNHNV and CDR2 YYDKDF (reference sequence). The J segment lost 4 bases and the V segment lost 3 bases, leaving 7 bases of the junction unmatched. CDR3 length: 15 residues. This CDR3 is CATSSLQGLSDTQYF. CDR3 sequence (DNA): TGTGCCACCAGCAGTTTACAGGGGTTGTCAGATACGCAGTATTTT.

The rearrangement joins TRBV5-1 to TRBJ1-6, with TRBD1 matching 8 bases. Germline V gives CDR1 SGHRS, CDR2 YFSETQ. CDR3 size: 15 residues. The junction had 10 bases not matched to a gene; V was cut back by 7 bases and J by 7 bases. CDR3 sequence reads: CASGPSTGANSPLHF. The CDR3 nucleotides read TGCGCCAGCGGGCCTTCGACAGGGGCCAATTCACCCCTCCACTTT.

This clone occurred a few times. This chain uses TRBV4-2 with TRBJ2-1; TRBD2 agrees at 7 bases. The CDR3 is made up of 15 amino acids. From germline, CDR1 is LGHNA and CDR2 YNFKEQ. The ends lost 0 bases at V and 7 bases at J; junction bases unmatched: 6. CDR3 coding DNA: TGTGCCAGCAGCCAAGATCCAGCGGGAAGTAATGAGCAGTTCTTC. This gives the protein CASSQDPAGSNEQFF.

This clone was detected only once. For the CDR3, the DNA is TGTGCCAGCAAGACTTCGGACAGTCGTCACTATGGCTACACCTTC. Translated, it gives CASKTSDSRHYGYTF. V and J are TRBV28 and TRBJ1-2; possibly TRBD1 for D (6 bases). Trimming removed 7 bases at V and 3 bases at J, with 18 bases between. In germline, CDR1 is MDHEN, CDR2 SYDVKM. This CDR3 is 15 amino acids long.